A selection of T cell receptor beta chains follows, all from one sample in a study of siplizumab effects on memory and regulatory T cells. Assay: immunoSEQ multiplex PCR; the TCRdb copy retains only in-frame clones and omits some. The sample yields approximately 100,000 clones, less than 95% seen once. Sequencing was performed on Tregs sorted from blood. Receptors originate from a human donor in good health. The CDR3 runs from the conserved cysteine through the conserved F or W. D genes are given only for firm matches. Only some rows state a clone size, as once, few, many or a class for expanded clones.

size: .; J: TRBJ1-2; D: .; V: TRBV27; CDR3: CASSRDIVYGYTF; DNA: TGTGCCAGCAGCAGGGACATCGTCTATGGCTACACCTTC
size: .; J: TRBJ1-2; D: TRBD1; V: TRBV29-1; CDR3: CSVGGTVANYGYTF; DNA: TGCAGCGTGGGCGGGACAGTAGCTAACTATGGCTACACCTTC
size: .; J: TRBJ2-7; D: .; V: TRBV10-3; CDR3: CAISAAVPGGLEGEQYF; DNA: TGTGCCATCAGCGCCGCAGTGCCAGGGGGGCTAGAGGGCGAGCAGTACTTC
size: .; J: TRBJ2-2; D: .; V: TRBV5-1; CDR3: CASKGIGSGELFF; DNA: TGCGCCAGCAAAGGGATTGGGAGCGGGGAGCTGTTTTTT
size: .; J: TRBJ2-1; D: .; V: TRBV6-1; CDR3: CASIRGRAGKEQFF; DNA: TGTGCCAGCATAAGGGGGAGGGCCGGAAAGGAGCAGTTCTTC
size: .; J: TRBJ1-4; D: TRBD1; V: TRBV28; CDR3: CASSLRTGRIEKLFF; DNA: TGTGCCAGCAGTTTAAGGACAGGGAGAATAGAAAAACTGTTTTTT
size: .; J: TRBJ2-1; D: TRBD1; V: TRBV5-1; CDR3: CASTWTGPLSLYNEQFF; DNA: TGCGCCAGCACTTGGACAGGGCCTCTCTCCCTTTACAATGAGCAGTTCTTC
size: once; J: TRBJ1-2; D: .; V: TRBV13; CDR3: CASSSRGVYGYTF; DNA: TGTGCCAGCAGCTCCCGAGGAGTCTATGGCTACACCTTC
size: .; J: TRBJ2-4; D: .; V: TRBV7-9; CDR3: CAVALGTGMEYF; DNA: .
size: .; J: TRBJ2-5; D: .; V: TRBV18; CDR3: CASSPTTGYQETQYF; DNA: TGTGCCAGCTCACCAACTACCGGATACCAAGAGACCCAGTACTTC
size: .; J: TRBJ2-1; D: TRBD2; V: TRBV5-1; CDR3: CASSSGLAGYNEQFF; DNA: TGCGCCAGCAGCTCGGGACTAGCGGGCTACAATGAGCAGTTCTTC
size: .; J: TRBJ2-1; D: .; V: TRBV5-1; CDR3: CASSLNPGTGPLNEQFF; DNA: TGCGCCAGCAGCCTCAATCCCGGGACGGGACCACTCAATGAGCAGTTCTTC
size: .; J: TRBJ2-1; D: .; V: TRBV5-1; CDR3: CASSLNPVEQFF; DNA: TGCGCCAGCAGCCTTAACCCAGTTGAGCAGTTCTTC
size: .; J: TRBJ1-4; D: .; V: TRBV28; CDR3: CASRGRVWEKLFF; DNA: TGTGCCAGCAGGGGGAGGGTTTGGGAAAAACTGTTTTTT
size: .; J: TRBJ2-7; D: .; V: TRBV28; CDR3: CASSTPPYEQYF; DNA: TGTGCCAGCAGTACCCCTCCCTACGAGCAGTACTTC
size: .; J: TRBJ2-1; D: TRBD2; V: TRBV9; CDR3: CASSALGLAGVNEQFF; DNA: TGTGCCAGCAGCGCACTGGGACTAGCGGGCGTTAATGAGCAGTTCTTC